This is a list of T cell receptor beta chains from one sample in a study of T cell responses to AZD1222 COVID-19 vaccine. The assay was immunoSEQ multiplex PCR, and TCRdb's table has in-frame clones only and misses some. The sample gives some 25,000 clones, about nine tenths of which show up once; about 35% is in the top ten. Sequencing was performed on peripheral blood, taken 28 days after the second AZD1222 dose. Source of these receptors: an adult who received the AZD1222 COVID-19 vaccine. CDR3s include the opening cysteine and the closing phenylalanine or tryptophan. A D gene is named only where the DNA matches it firmly. Rows may omit the clone size; those that give it use once, few, many or a size class.

clone_size,cdr3_length,d_call,j_call,v_call,cdr3_aa,cdr3_nt
NA,14,NA,TRBJ2-1,TRBV7-9,CASSLVSSYNEQFF,TGTGCCAGCAGCTTAGTGAGCTCCTACAATGAGCAGTTCTTC
NA,15,TRBD1,TRBJ2-3,TRBV3-1/TRBV3-2,CASSRGQGKADTQYF,TGTGCCAGCAGCCGGGGACAGGGGAAGGCAGATACGCAGTATTTT
NA,13,NA,TRBJ1-5,TRBV19,CASSWAPNQPQHF,TGTGCCAGTAGTTGGGCACCAAATCAGCCCCAGCATTTT
once,13,NA,TRBJ1-5,TRBV6-4,CASSDRSNQPQHF,TGTGCCAGCAGTGATAGAAGCAATCAGCCCCAGCATTTT
NA,12,NA,TRBJ2-5,TRBV7-6,CASSQNQETQYF,TGTGCCAGCAGCCAAAACCAAGAGACCCAGTACTTC
NA,16,TRBD2,TRBJ2-1,TRBV28,CASSLTTSGSFNEQFF,TGTGCCAGCAGTTTGACGACTAGCGGGAGTTTCAATGAGCAGTTCTTC
medium-sized,15,NA,TRBJ2-7,TRBV2,CASSGGRVITYEQYF,TGTGCCAGCAGTGGAGGCAGGGTAATTACCTACGAGCAGTACTTC
NA,16,TRBD2,TRBJ2-3,TRBV5-5,CASSTGTSGITDTQYF,TGTGCCAGCAGCACCGGGACTAGCGGGATAACAGATACGCAGTATTTT
NA,15,TRBD2,TRBJ2-1,TRBV3-1/TRBV3-2,CASSPGSSGRIGQFF,TGTGCCAGCAGCCCAGGGTCTAGCGGGAGGATAGGGCAGTTCTTC
few,13,NA,TRBJ2-2,TRBV28,CASSSGATGELFF,TGTGCCAGCAGTTCCGGGGCCACCGGGGAGCTGTTTTTT
NA,14,NA,TRBJ2-7,TRBV11-2,CASSFQGQIYEQYF,TGTGCCAGCAGCTTCCAGGGGCAGATCTACGAGCAGTACTTC
NA,15,TRBD1,TRBJ2-3,TRBV7-6,CASSLRQGSTDTQYF,TGTGCCAGCAGCCTTCGACAGGGGAGCACAGATACGCAGTATTTT
NA,13,NA,TRBJ1-1,TRBV10-3,CAIKQDLNTEAFF,TGTGCCATCAAACAGGACTTAAACACTGAAGCTTTCTTT
NA,15,NA,TRBJ2-3,TRBV24-1,CATSAAEVGTDTQYF,TGTGCCACCAGTGCGGCGGAGGTGGGCACAGATACGCAGTATTTT
NA,14,NA,TRBJ2-5,TRBV9,CASSTGLSQETQYF,TGTGCCAGCAGCACGGGACTGTCCCAAGAGACCCAGTACTTC
NA,15,NA,TRBJ1-6,TRBV6-6,CASSYPPGKNSPLHF,TGTGCCAGCAGTTACCCCCCAGGGAAAAATTCACCCCTCCACTTT
few,17,TRBD2,TRBJ2-5,TRBV5-5,CASSLGSGGGEGETQYF,TGTGCCAGCAGCTTGGGGTCAGGCGGCGGGGAGGGTGAGACCCAGTACTTC
once,16,TRBD2,TRBJ2-7,TRBV7-2,CASSSRTSGSVNEQYF,TGTGCCAGCAGCTCCCGGACTAGCGGGAGCGTCAACGAGCAGTACTTC
few,15,TRBD1,TRBJ2-5,TRBV2,CASSGGTADAETQYF,TGTGCCAGCAGTGGGGGGACAGCAGATGCGGAGACCCAGTACTTC
few,17,TRBD2,TRBJ2-5,TRBV7-8,CASSLSSPGRRGETQYF,TGTGCCAGCAGCTTGTCATCACCGGGAAGGCGGGGGGAGACCCAGTACTTC
NA,14,TRBD1,TRBJ2-5,TRBV7-7,CASSRGQGQETQYF,TGTGCTAGCAGCCGGGGACAGGGACAAGAGACCCAGTACTTC
NA,15,TRBD2,TRBJ2-5,TRBV10-3,CAISPTSGSRETQYF,TGTGCCATCAGCCCCACTAGCGGGAGTAGGGAGACCCAGTACTTC
NA,14,NA,TRBJ2-2,TRBV6-2/TRBV6-3,CASSQIGYTGELFF,TGTGCCAGCAGTCAGATTGGGTACACCGGGGAGCTGTTTTTT
NA,14,NA,TRBJ2-3,TRBV7-7,CASSRGGGVDTQYF,TGTGCTAGCAGCCGCGGCGGCGGAGTGGATACGCAGTATTTT